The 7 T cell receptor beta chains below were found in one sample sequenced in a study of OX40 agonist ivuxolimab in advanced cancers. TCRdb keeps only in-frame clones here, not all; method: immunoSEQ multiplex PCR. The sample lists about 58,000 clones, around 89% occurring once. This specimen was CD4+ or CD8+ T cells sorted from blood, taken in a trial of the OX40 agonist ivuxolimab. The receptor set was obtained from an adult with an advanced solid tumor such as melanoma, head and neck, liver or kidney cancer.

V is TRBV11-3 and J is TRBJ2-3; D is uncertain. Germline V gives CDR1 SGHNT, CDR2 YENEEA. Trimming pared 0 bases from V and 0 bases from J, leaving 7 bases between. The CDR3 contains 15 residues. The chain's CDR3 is CASSLEGSSTDTQYF. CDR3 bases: TGTGCCAGCAGCTTAGAGGGATCTAGCACAGATACGCAGTATTTT.

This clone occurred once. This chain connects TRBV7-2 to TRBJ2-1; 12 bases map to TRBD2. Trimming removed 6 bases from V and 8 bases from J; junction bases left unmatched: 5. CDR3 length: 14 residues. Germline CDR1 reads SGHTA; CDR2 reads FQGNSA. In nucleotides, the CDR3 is TGTGCCAGCAGTCCGGGACTAGCGGGCTATGAGCAGTTCTTC. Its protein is CASSPGLAGYEQFF.

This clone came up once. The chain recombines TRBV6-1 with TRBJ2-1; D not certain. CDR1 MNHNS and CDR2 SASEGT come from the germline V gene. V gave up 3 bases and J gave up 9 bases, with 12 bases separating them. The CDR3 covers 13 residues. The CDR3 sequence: CASSEGVGFEQFF. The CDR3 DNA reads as TGTGCCAGCAGTGAGGGCGTAGGTTTTGAGCAGTTCTTC.

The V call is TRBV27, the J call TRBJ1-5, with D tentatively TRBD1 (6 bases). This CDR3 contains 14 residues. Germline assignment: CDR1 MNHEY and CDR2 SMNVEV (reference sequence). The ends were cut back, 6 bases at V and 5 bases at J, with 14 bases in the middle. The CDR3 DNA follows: TGTGCCAGCAGATCTTTGACAGGTGATCAGCCCCAGCATTTT. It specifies CASRSLTGDQPQHF.

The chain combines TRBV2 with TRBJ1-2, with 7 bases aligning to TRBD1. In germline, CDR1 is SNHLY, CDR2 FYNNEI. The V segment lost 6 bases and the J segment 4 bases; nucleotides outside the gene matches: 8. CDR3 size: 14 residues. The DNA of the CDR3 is TGTGCCAGCAGAGAGGGGGCAGGGGGCTATGGCTACACCTTC. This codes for CASREGAGGYGYTF. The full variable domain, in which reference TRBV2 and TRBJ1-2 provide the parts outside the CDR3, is EPEVTQTPSHQVTQMGQEVILRCVPISNHLYFYWYRQILGQKVEFLVSFYNNEISEKSEIFDDQFSVERPDGSNFTLKIRSTKLEDSAMYFCASREGAGGYGYTFGSGTRLTVV.

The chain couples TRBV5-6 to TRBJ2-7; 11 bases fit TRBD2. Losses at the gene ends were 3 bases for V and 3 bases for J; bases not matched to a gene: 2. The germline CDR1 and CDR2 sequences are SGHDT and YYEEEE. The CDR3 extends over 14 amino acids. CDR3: CASSWGTSGYEQYV. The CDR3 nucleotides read TGTGCCAGCAGCTGGGGGACTAGCGGCTACGAGCAGTACGTC.

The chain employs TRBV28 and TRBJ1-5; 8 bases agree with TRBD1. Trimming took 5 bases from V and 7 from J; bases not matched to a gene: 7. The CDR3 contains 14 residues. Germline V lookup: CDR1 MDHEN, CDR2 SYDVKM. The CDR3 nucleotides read TGTGCCAGCAGTACCGGACAGGGAGACCAGCCCCAGCATTTT. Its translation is CASSTGQGDQPQHF. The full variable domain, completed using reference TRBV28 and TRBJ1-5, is DVKVTQSSRYLVKRTGEKVFLECVQDMDHENMFWYRQDPGLGLRLIYFSYDVKMKEKGDIPEGYSVSREKKERFSLILESASTNQTSMYLCASSTGQGDQPQHFGDGTRLSIL.